Below, one T cell receptor (beta chain) is given with its context. Germline V CDR1 and CDR2: MRHNA, SNTAGT. The V end was cut by 8 bases, the J end by 2 bases, with 19 bases between. The CDR3 covers 16 residues. The entry originates in a study of shared clonotypes between healthy human individuals. The wider study: Per donor, three plates held CD4 naive cells, three held CD4 memory, two held CD8 naive and one held CD8 memory.

Sequenced by immunoSEQ multiplex PCR; TCRdb stores in-frame clones only, minus some. The profile covers about 1.4 million clones, with roughly 96% appearing a single time and approximately 1% taken by the ten largest. The sample consisted of naive CD4+ T cells sorted from blood. Subset here: CD45RA+ positively selected. The V and J genes are TRBV6-4 and TRBJ2-1, with D perhaps matching TRBD2 (6 bases). The sequence was obtained from a man aged 30 to 39 in good health. The CDR3 protein is CASPRLGCRPYNEQFF. As DNA, the CDR3 is TGTGCCAGCCCCCGACTAGGGTGTCGGCCCTACAATGAGCAGTTCTTC.